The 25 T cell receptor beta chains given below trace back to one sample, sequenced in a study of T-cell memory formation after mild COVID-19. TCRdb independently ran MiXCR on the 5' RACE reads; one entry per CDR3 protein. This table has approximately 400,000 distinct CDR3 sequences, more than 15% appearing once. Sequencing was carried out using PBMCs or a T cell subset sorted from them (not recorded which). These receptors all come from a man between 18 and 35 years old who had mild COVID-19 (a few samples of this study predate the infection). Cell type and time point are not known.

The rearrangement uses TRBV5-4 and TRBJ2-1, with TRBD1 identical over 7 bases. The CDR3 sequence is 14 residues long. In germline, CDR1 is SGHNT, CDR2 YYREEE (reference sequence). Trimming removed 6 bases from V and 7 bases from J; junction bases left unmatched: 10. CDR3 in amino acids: CASIASGTVNEQFF. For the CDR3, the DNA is TGTGCCAGCATCGCCTCCGGGACAGTAAATGAGCAGTTCTTC.

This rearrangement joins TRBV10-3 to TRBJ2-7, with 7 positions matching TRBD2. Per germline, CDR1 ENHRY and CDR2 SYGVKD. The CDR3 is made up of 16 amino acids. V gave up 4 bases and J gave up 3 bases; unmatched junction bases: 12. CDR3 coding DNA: TGTGCCATCAGTGGAGGCACGGGGGGAGTTTACTACGAGCAGTACTTC. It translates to CAISGGTGGVYYEQYF.

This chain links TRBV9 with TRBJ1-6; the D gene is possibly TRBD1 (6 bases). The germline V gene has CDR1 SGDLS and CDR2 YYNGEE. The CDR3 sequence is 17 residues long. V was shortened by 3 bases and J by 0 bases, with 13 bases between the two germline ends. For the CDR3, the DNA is TGTGCCAGCAGCGGAGCGGGGGCAGACTCCTATAATTCACCCCTCCACTTT. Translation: CASSGAGADSYNSPLHF.

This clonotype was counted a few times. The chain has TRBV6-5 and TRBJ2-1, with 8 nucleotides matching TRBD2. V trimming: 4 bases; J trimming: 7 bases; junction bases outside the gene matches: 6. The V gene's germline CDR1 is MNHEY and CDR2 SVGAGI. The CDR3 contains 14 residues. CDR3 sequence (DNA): TGTGCCAGCAGTTTCCTGGGACTAGAGAATGAGCAGTTCTTC. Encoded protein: CASSFLGLENEQFF.

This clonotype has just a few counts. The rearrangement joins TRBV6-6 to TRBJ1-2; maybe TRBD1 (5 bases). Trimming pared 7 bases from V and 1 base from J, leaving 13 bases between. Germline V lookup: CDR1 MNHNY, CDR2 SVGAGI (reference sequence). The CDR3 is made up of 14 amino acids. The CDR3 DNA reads TGTGCCAGCACCCGAACAGGAGTTAACTATGGCTACACCTTC. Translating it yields CASTRTGVNYGYTF.

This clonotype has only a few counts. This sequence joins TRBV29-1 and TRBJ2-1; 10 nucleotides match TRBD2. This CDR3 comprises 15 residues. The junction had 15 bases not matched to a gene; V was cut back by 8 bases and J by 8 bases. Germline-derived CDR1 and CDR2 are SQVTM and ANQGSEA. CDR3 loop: CSTARVSGGSDEQFF. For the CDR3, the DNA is TGCAGCACAGCCCGTGTTAGCGGGGGGTCAGATGAGCAGTTCTTC.

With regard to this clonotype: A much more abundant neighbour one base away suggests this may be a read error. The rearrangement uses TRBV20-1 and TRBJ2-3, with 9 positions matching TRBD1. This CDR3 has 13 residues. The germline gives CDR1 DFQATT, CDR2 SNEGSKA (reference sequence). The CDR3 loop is CRAEQGATDTQYF. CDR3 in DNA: TGCAGAGCTGAACAGGGGGCAACAGATACGCAGTATTTT.

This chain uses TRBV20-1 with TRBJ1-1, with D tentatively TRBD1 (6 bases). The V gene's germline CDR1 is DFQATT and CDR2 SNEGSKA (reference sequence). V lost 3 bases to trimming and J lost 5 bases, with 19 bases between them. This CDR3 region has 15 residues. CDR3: CSASKPIRTVTEAFF. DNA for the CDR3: TGCAGTGCTAGCAAACCCATCCGGACAGTAACTGAAGCTTTCTTT.

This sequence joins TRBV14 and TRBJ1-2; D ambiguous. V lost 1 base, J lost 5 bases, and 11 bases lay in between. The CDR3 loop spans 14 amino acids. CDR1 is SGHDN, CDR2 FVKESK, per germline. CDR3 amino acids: CASSQAKPPYGYTF. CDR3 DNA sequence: TGTGCCAGCAGCCAAGCAAAGCCGCCTTATGGCTACACCTTC.

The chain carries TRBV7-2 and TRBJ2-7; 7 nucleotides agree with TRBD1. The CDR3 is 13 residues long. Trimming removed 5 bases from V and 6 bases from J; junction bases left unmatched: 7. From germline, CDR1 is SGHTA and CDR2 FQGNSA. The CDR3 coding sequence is TGTGCCAGCAGCCCCCGGACAGGTTCCGAGCAGTACTTC. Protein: CASSPRTGSEQYF.

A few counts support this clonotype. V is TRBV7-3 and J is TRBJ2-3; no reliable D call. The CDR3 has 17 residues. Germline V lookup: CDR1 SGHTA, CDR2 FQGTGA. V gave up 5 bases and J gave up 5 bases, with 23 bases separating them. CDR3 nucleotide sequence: TGTGCCAGCAGCCAGGATCCCGTAGGCGAGATGAAAGATACGCAGTATTTT. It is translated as CASSQDPVGEMKDTQYF.

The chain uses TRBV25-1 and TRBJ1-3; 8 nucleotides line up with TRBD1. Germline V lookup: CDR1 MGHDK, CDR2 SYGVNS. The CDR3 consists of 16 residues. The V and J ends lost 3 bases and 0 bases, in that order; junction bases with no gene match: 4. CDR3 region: CASSDHRGGSGNTIYF. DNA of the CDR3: TGTGCCAGCAGTGACCACAGGGGGGGCTCTGGAAACACCATATATTTT. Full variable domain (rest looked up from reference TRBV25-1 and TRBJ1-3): EADIYQTPRYLVIGTGKKITLECSQTMGHDKMYWYQQDPGMELHLIHYSYGVNSTEKGDLSSESTVSRIRTEHFPLTLESARPSHTSQYLCASSDHRGGSGNTIYFGEGSWLTVV.

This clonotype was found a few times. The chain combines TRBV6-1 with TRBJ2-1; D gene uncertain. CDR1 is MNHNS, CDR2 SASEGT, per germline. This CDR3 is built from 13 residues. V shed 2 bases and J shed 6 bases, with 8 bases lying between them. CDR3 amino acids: CASSESTVNEQFF. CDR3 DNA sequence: TGTGCCAGCAGTGAATCTACTGTCAATGAGCAGTTCTTC.

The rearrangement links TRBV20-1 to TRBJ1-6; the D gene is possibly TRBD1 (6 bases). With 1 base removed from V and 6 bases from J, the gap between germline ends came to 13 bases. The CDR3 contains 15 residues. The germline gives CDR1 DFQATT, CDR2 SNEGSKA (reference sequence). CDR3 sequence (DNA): TGCAGTGCTAGAGTCCGACAGGCTGGTAATTCACCCCTCCACTTT. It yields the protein CSARVRQAGNSPLHF.

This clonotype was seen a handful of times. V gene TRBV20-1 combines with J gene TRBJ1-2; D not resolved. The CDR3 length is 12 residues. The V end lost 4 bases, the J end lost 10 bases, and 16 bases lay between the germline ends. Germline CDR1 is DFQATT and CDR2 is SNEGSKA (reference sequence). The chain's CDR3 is CSATAHGPLYTF. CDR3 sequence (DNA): TGCAGTGCTACCGCACATGGTCCACTCTACACCTTC.

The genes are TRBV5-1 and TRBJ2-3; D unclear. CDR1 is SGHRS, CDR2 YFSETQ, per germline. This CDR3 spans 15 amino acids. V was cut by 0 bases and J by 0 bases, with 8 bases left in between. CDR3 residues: CASSLGQASTDTQYF. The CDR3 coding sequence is TGCGCCAGCAGCTTGGGCCAGGCTAGCACAGATACGCAGTATTTT.

DNA of the CDR3: TGTGCCAGCAGCGACAGGGTCTCACCCCTCCACTTT. Translated: CASSDRVSPLHF. The chain uses TRBV7-9 and TRBJ1-6; TRBD1 matches at 7 bases. There are 12 residues in the CDR3. Per germline, CDR1 SEHNR and CDR2 FQNEAQ (reference sequence). The trim removed 5 bases at V and 10 bases at J, leaving 2 bases unmatched.

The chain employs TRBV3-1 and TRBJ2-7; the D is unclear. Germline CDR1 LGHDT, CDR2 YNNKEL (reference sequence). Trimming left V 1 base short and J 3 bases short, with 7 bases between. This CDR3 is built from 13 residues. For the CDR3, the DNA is TGTGCCAGCAGCCAAGCCCTACACTACGAGCAGTACGTC. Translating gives CASSQALHYEQYV.

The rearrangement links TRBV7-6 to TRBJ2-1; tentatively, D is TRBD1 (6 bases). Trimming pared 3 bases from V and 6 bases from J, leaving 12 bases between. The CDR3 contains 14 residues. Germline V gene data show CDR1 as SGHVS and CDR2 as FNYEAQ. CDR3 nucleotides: TGTGCCAGCAGCTTTGGGGCAGGGGCCAATGAGCAGTTCTTC. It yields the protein CASSFGAGANEQFF.

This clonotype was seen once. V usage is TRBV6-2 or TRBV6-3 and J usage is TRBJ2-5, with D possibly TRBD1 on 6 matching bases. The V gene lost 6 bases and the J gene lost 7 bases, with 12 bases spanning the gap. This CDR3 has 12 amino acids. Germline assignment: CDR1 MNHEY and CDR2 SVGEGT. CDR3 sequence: CASSHRDGTQYF. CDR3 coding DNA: TGTGCCAGCAGCCACAGGGACGGGACCCAGTACTTC.

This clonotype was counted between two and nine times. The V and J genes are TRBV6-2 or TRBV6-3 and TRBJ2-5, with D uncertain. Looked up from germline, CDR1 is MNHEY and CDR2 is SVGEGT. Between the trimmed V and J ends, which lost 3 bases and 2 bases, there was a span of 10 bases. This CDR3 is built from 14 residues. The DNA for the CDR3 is TGTGCCAGCAGTTATTCTGGGATACAAGAGACCCAGTACTTC. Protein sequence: CASSYSGIQETQYF.

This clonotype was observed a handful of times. As DNA, the CDR3 is TGTGCCAGCGGGTCGATTTCCGAGCAGTACGTC. It translates to CASGSISEQYV. This chain joins TRBV12-3 or TRBV12-4 and TRBJ2-7; D is unclear. The length of the CDR3 is 11 residues. V gave up 8 bases and J gave up 6 bases, with 11 bases separating them.

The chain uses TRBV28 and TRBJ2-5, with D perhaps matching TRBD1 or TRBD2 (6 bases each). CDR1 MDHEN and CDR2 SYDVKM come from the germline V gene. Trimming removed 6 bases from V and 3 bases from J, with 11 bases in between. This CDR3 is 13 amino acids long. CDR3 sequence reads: CASRTGGEETQYF. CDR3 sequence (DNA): TGTGCCAGCAGGACAGGCGGGGAAGAGACCCAGTACTTC.

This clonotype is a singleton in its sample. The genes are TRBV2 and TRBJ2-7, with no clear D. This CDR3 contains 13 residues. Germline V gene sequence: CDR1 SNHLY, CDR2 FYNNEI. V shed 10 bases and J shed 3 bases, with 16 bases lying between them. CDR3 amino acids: CATSRGTHYEQYV. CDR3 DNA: TGTGCCACCTCGAGAGGCACTCACTACGAGCAGTACGTC.

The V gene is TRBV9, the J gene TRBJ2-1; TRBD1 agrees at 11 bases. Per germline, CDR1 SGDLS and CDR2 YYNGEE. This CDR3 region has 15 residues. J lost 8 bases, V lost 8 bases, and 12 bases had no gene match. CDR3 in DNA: TGTGCCAGTGCCGGGGTGAGGACAGGGGGCGATGAGCAGTTCTTC. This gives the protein CASAGVRTGGDEQFF. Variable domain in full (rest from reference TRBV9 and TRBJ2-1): DSGVTQTPKHLITATGQRVTLRCSPRSGDLSVYWYQQSLDQGLQFLIQYYNGEERAKGNILERFSAQQFPDLHSELNLSSLELGDSALYFCASAGVRTGGDEQFFGPGTRLTVL.